The 17 T cell receptor beta chains in this list originate from one sample, sequenced in a study of cytomegalovirus exposure and HLA in healthy donors. In the PCR, 60 Vbeta and 13 Jbeta primers were used. Libraries were prepared by immunoSEQ multiplex PCR; TCRdb keeps only in-frame clonotypes and omits some of them. This sample has about 300,000 clones, with 80% to 90% found just once. The sequenced material came from PBMCs. The receptors derive from a man in his forties in good health and CMV-seropositive.

This clone was detected a few times. The CDR3 coding sequence is TGTGCCAGCAGCTCCTTCGGGTTGGACGAGCAGTACTTC. Translating gives CASSSFGLDEQYF. The V call is TRBV6-5, the J call TRBJ2-7; D ambiguous. The V gene's germline CDR1 is MNHEY and CDR2 SVGAGI. Trimming removed 6 bases from V and 5 bases from J, with 14 bases in between. The CDR3 totals 13 residues.

The gene calls are TRBV5-5 and TRBJ2-5; D is unclear. Trimming pared 5 bases from V and 0 bases from J, leaving 14 bases between. Germline values: CDR1 SGHKS, CDR2 YYEKEE (reference sequence). The CDR3 covers 15 residues. The CDR3 DNA reads as TGTGCCAGCAGTTCCCCCACAGAGTACCAAGAGACCCAGTACTTC. It yields the protein CASSSPTEYQETQYF.

J is TRBJ2-1 and V is TRBV11-2; 14 bases agree with TRBD2. V lost 1 base and J lost 6; bases outside the gene matches: 2. The CDR3 length is 16 residues. Germline V gives CDR1 SGHAT, CDR2 FQNNGV. CDR3 sequence reads: CASSLGGLAGGNEQFF. CDR3 coding DNA: TGTGCCAGCAGCTTAGGAGGACTAGCGGGAGGCAATGAGCAGTTCTTC.

The genes are TRBV6-5 and TRBJ2-7, with 10 bases identical to TRBD2. Germline trimming cut 2 bases from V and 4 bases from J; bases unmatched to any gene: 5. CDR1 and CDR2 from the germline V gene are MNHEY and SVGAGI. This CDR3 is built from 15 residues. CDR3: CASSYEREGGYEQYF. CDR3 in DNA: TGTGCCAGCAGTTACGAGCGGGAGGGCGGTTACGAGCAGTACTTC.

The chain is built from TRBV5-4 and TRBJ2-7, with 11 bases matching TRBD1. The CDR3 runs to 15 residues. V was clipped by 3 bases and J by 7 bases; unmatched bases: 9. The germline gives CDR1 SGHNT, CDR2 YYREEE (reference sequence). This chain's CDR3 is CASSSLGQGAWEQYF. The CDR3 nucleotides are TGTGCCAGCAGCTCGCTAGGACAGGGGGCTTGGGAGCAGTACTTC.

This rearrangement joins TRBV6-6 to TRBJ2-1; 7 bases map to TRBD1. V shed 6 bases and J 0 bases; nucleotides not matched to a gene: 8. Germline values: CDR1 MNHNY, CDR2 SVGAGI (reference sequence). This CDR3 has 16 amino acids. This CDR3 reads CASSLGTEGSYNEQFF. The CDR3 region has the DNA TGTGCCAGCAGCCTAGGGACAGAGGGCTCCTACAATGAGCAGTTCTTC.

The rearrangement uses TRBV5-6 and TRBJ2-7; 10 bases agree with TRBD1. Losses at the gene ends were 4 bases for V and 5 bases for J; bases not matched to a gene: 9. Germline V gene lookup returns CDR1 SGHDT and CDR2 YYEEEE. This CDR3 contains 15 residues. The CDR3 DNA reads TGTGCCAGCAGCGTACCTATGACAGGGGGCGACGAGCAGTACTTC. This codes for CASSVPMTGGDEQYF. The variable domain in full, with the rest retrieved from reference TRBV5-6 and TRBJ2-7, is DAGVTQSPTHLIKTRGQQVTLRCSPKSGHDTVSWYQQALGQGPQFIFQYYEEEERQRGNFPDRFSGHQFPNYSSELNVNALLLGDSALYLCASSVPMTGGDEQYFGPGTRLTVT.

The V call is TRBV11-2, the J call TRBJ2-5; TRBD2 agrees at 9 bases. The junction had 6 bases not matched to a gene; V was cut back by 4 bases and J by 6 bases. Germline CDR1 is SGHAT and CDR2 is FQNNGV. The CDR3 is made up of 14 amino acids. The CDR3 DNA reads TGTGCCAGCAGCTCCGGCGGGGGGGCACAGACCCAGTACTTC. It is translated as CASSSGGGAQTQYF.

The rearrangement joins TRBV2 to TRBJ2-7, with D maybe TRBD2 (5 bases). V lost 2 bases and J lost 6, with 17 bases in between. Germline V gene sequence: CDR1 SNHLY, CDR2 FYNNEI. The CDR3 consists of 15 residues. DNA for the CDR3: TGTGCCAGCAGTGAAACGGGATTCCCCCCCTCCGAGCAGTACTTC. It is translated as CASSETGFPPSEQYF.

CDR3 nucleotide sequence: TGTGCCAGCAGTCCCCTAAGGAGCTCCTACGAGCAGTACTTC. It is translated as CASSPLRSSYEQYF. J is TRBJ2-7 and V is TRBV27; no clear D gene. V gave up 5 bases and J gave up 0 bases, with 11 bases separating them. Germline V gene lookup returns CDR1 MNHEY and CDR2 SMNVEV (reference sequence). This CDR3 has 14 amino acids.

The chain has TRBV10-2 and TRBJ2-7; D is possibly TRBD1 (6 bases). This CDR3 region has 16 residues. Trimming pared 3 bases from V and 3 bases from J, leaving 18 bases between. Germline lookup yields CDR1 WSHSY and CDR2 SAAADI. CDR3 sequence: CASSDSDWDTDYEQYF. The CDR3 region has the DNA TGCGCCAGCAGTGACTCGGACTGGGACACCGACTACGAGCAGTACTTC.

The chain combines TRBV28 with TRBJ2-2; 9 nucleotides align to TRBD2. The CDR3 runs to 17 residues. V lost 1 base to trimming and J lost 2 bases; unmatched junction nucleotides: 5. CDR1 and CDR2 from the germline V gene are MDHEN and SYDVKM. The CDR3 sequence is CASSLSPSGENTGELFF. CDR3 sequence (DNA): TGTGCCAGCAGTTTATCGCCTAGCGGGGAAAACACCGGGGAGCTGTTTTTT.

The chain recombines TRBV13 with TRBJ2-7; 9 positions agree with TRBD1. Germline trimming cut 5 bases from V and 0 bases from J; bases unmatched to any gene: 8. This CDR3 spans 16 amino acids. Germline assignment: CDR1 PRHDT and CDR2 FYEKMQ (reference sequence). The CDR3 region is CASSQQGQGNSYEQYF. The CDR3 nucleotides read TGTGCCAGCAGCCAACAGGGACAGGGAAACTCCTACGAGCAGTACTTC. Full variable domain (remainder filled in from reference TRBV13 and TRBJ2-7): AAGVIQSPRHLIKEKRETATLKCYPIPRHDTVYWYQQGPGQDPQFLISFYEKMQSDKGSIPDRFSAQQFSDYHSELNMSSLELGDSALYFCASSQQGQGNSYEQYFGPGTRLTVT.

This chain joins TRBV15 and TRBJ1-1, with unresolved D. Germline V gene lookup returns CDR1 LNHNV and CDR2 YYDKDF (reference sequence). The ends were cut back, 1 base at V and 0 bases at J, with 12 bases in the middle. There are 16 residues in the CDR3. Here the CDR3 DNA reads TGTGCCACCAGCAGAGGTATCGGGTCTCTGAACACTGAAGCTTTCTTT. Its protein is CATSRGIGSLNTEAFF. Based on the CDR3 plus reference TRBV15 and TRBJ1-1, the full variable domain is DAMVIQNPRYQVTQFGKPVTLSCSQTLNHNVMYWYQQKSSQAPKLLFHYYDKDFNNEADTPDNFQSRRPNTSFCFLDIRSPGLGDTAMYLCATSRGIGSLNTEAFFGQGTRLTVV.

The chain carries TRBV2 and TRBJ2-2; D remains ambiguous. V lost 3 bases and J 4 bases, leaving 15 bases between the germline ends. Looked up from germline, CDR1 is SNHLY and CDR2 is FYNNEI. CDR3 size: 16 residues. This chain's CDR3 is CASSEETSRSTGELFF. The CDR3 DNA sequence: TGTGCCAGCAGTGAGGAGACTTCCCGGAGCACCGGGGAGCTGTTTTTT.

The V and J genes are TRBV5-4 and TRBJ2-7, with a tentative D call TRBD1 (5 bases). The CDR3 contains 13 residues. The V and J ends lost 2 bases and 5 bases respectively, with 11 bases between them. Germline loops: CDR1 SGHNT, CDR2 YYREEE (reference sequence). The DNA of the CDR3 is TGTGCCAGCAGCTTCCAGGGTATGGACGAGCAGTACTTC. Translation: CASSFQGMDEQYF. Looking up the rest from reference TRBV5-4 and TRBJ2-7 gives the full variable domain: ETGVTQSPTHLIKTRGQQVTLRCSSQSGHNTVSWYQQALGQGPQFIFQYYREEENGRGNFPPRFSGLQFPNYSSELNVNALELDDSALYLCASSFQGMDEQYFGPGTRLTVT.

The chain is built from TRBV7-2 and TRBJ2-1, with 12 bases that match TRBD2. The CDR3 runs 16 residues. The trim removed 4 bases at V and 8 bases at J, leaving 9 bases unmatched. Germline V gene sequence: CDR1 SGHTA, CDR2 FQGNSA. DNA of the CDR3: TGTGCCAGCAGCTACCGGACTAGCGGGGTTTTGGATGAGCAGTTCTTC. This gives the protein CASSYRTSGVLDEQFF.